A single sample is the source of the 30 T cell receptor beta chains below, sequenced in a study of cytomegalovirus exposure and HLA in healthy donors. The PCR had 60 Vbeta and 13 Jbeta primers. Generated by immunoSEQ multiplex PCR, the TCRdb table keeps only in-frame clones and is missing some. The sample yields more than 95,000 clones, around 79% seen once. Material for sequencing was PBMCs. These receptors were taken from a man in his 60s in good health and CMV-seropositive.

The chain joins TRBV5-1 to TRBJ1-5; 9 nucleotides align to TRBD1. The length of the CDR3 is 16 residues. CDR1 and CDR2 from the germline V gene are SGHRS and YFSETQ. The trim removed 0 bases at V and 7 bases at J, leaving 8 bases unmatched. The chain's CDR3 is CASSLAGAGTGQPQHF. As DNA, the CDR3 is TGCGCCAGCAGCTTGGCCGGAGCAGGGACAGGGCAGCCCCAGCATTTT.

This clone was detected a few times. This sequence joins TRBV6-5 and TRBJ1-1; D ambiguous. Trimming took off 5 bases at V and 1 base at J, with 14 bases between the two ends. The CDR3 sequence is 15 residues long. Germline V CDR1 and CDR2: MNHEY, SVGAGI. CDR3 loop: CASSPPGEANTEAFF. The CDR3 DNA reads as TGTGCCAGCAGTCCCCCCGGGGAGGCGAACACTGAAGCTTTCTTT.

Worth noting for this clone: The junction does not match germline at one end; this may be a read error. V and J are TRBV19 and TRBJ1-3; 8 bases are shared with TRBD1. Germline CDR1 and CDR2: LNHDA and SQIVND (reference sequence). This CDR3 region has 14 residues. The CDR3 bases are TGTGCCGGTAGTACGACAGGGGTTGGAAACACCATATATTTT. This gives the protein CAGSTTGVGNTIYF.

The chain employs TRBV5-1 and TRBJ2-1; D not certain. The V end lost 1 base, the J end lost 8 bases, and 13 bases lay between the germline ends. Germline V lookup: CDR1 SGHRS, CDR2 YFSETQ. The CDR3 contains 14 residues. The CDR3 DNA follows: TGCGCCAGCAGCTTGAGTGAGATCTCGGATGAGCAGTTCTTC. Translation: CASSLSEISDEQFF.

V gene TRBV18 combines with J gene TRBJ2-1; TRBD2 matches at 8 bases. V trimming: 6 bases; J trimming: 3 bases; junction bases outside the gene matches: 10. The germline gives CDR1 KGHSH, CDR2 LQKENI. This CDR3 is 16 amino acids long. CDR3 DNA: TGTGCCAGCTCCCCCCTCCCGGGGGGGCTCTACAATGAGCAGTTCTTC. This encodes CASSPLPGGLYNEQFF.

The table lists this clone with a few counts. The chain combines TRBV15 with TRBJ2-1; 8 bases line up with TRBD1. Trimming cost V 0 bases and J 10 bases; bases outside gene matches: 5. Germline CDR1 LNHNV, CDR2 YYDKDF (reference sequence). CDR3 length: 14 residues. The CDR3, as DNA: TGTGCCACCAGCAGAGAGGACAGGGTAGGAGAGCAGTTCTTC. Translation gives CATSREDRVGEQFF.

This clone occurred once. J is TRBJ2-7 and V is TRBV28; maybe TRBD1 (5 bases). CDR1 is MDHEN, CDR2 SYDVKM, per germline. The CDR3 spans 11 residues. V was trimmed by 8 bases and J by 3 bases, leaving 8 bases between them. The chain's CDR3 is CASGAVYEQYF. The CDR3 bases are TGTGCCAGCGGGGCCGTCTACGAGCAGTACTTC.

CDR3 DNA sequence: TGCGCCAGCAGCCAAGAGAGCGGGGGGCCTCCCGGGAATACGCAGTATTTT. This sequence encodes CASSQESGGPPGNTQYF. The chain links TRBV4-3 to TRBJ2-3; 9 bases agree with TRBD2. Germline V lookup: CDR1 LGHNA, CDR2 YSLEER. This CDR3 contains 17 residues. V lost 0 bases and J lost 7; bases outside the gene matches: 11.

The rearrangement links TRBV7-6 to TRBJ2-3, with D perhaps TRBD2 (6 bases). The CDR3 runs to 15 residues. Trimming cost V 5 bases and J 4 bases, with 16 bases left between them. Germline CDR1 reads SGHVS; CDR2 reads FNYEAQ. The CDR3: CASSRGGGGADTQYF. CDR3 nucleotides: TGTGCCAGCAGCCGTGGTGGCGGAGGGGCAGATACGCAGTATTTT.

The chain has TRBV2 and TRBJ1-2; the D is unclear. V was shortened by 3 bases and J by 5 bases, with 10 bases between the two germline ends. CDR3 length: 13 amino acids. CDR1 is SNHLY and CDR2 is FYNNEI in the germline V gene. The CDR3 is CASSDDTFYGYTF. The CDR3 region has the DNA TGTGCCAGCAGTGACGACACGTTTTATGGCTACACCTTC.

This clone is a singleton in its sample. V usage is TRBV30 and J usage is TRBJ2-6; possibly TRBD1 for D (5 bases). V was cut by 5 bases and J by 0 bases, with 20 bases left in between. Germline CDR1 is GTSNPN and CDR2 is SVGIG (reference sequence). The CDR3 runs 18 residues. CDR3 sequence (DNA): TGTGCCTGGTACAGAGGCAGGGTCAAAAGCTCTGGGGCCAACGTCCTGACTTTC. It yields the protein CAWYRGRVKSSGANVLTF.

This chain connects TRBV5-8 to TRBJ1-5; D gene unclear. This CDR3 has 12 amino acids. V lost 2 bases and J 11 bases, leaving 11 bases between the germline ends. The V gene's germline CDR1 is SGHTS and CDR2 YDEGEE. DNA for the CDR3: TGTGCCAGCAGCTTCGTTGGGCAGTCCCAGCATTTT. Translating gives CASSFVGQSQHF.

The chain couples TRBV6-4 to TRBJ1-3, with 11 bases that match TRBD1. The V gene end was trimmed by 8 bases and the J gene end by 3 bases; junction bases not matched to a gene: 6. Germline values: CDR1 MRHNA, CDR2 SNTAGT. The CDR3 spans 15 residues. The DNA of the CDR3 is TGTGCCAGCCCACAGGACAGGGGGCTTGGAAACACCATATATTTT. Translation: CASPQDRGLGNTIYF.

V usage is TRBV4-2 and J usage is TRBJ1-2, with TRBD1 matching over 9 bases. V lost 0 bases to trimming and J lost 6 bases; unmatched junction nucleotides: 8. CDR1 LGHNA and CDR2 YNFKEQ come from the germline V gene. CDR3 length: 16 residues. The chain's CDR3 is CASSQDVRGTGHGYTF. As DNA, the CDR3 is TGTGCCAGCAGCCAAGACGTCAGGGGGACAGGGCATGGCTACACCTTC.

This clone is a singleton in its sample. CDR3 loop: CASSLEGQGYSPLHF. DNA for the CDR3: TGCGCCAGCAGCTTGGAGGGACAGGGGTATTCACCCCTCCACTTT. This chain joins TRBV5-1 and TRBJ1-6; 10 bases align to TRBD1. The germline V gene has CDR1 SGHRS and CDR2 YFSETQ. The CDR3 contains 15 residues. V shed 0 bases, J shed 8 bases, and the junction held 2 bases outside the gene matches.

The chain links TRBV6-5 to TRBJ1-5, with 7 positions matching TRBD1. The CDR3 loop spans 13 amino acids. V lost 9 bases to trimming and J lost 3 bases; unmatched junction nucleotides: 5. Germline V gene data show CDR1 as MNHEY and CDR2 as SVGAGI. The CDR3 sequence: CASGQAYNQPQHF. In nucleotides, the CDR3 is TGTGCCAGTGGACAGGCCTACAATCAGCCCCAGCATTTT.

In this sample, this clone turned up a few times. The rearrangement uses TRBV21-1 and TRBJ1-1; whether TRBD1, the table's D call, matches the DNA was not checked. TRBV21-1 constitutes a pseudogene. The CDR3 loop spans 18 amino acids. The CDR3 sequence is CASSKEVGDRGQNTEAFF. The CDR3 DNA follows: TGTGCCAGCAGCAAAGAGGTGGGGGACAGGGGCCAGAACACTGAAGCTTTCTTT.

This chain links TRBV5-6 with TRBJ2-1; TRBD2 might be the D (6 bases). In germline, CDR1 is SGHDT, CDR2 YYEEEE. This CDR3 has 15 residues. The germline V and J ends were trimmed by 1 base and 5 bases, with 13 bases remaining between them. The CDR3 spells CASSLSSGPDNEQFF. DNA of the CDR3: TGTGCCAGCAGCTTGAGTAGCGGTCCTGACAATGAGCAGTTCTTC.

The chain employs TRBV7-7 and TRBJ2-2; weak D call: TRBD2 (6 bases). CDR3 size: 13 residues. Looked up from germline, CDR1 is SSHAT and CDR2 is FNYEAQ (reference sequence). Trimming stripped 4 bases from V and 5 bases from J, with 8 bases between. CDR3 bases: TGTGCCAGCAGCTCCGGGGGTACCGGGGAGCTGTTTTTT. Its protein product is CASSSGGTGELFF.

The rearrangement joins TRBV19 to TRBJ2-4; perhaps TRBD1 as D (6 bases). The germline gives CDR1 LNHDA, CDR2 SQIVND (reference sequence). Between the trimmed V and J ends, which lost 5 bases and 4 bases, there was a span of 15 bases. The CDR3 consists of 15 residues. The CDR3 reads CASSDTGQTKNIQYF. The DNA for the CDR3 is TGTGCCAGTAGTGATACAGGGCAAACAAAAAACATTCAGTACTTC.

CDR3 protein: CASSTLDRGRGGYTF. The DNA for the CDR3 is TGTGCCAGTAGTACCTTGGACAGGGGTCGCGGTGGCTACACCTTC. The V gene is TRBV19, the J gene TRBJ1-2, with TRBD1 matching over 9 bases. The CDR3 has 15 amino acids. V lost 4 bases and J lost 7; bases outside the gene matches: 10. From germline, CDR1 is LNHDA and CDR2 SQIVND (reference sequence).

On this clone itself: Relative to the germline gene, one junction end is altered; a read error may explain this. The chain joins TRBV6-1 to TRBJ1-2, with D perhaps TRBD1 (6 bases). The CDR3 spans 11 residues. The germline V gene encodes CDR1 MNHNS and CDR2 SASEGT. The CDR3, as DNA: TGTGCCAGCAGTGAAGAGGGGGACATGGCCTTC. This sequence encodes CASSEEGDMAF.

This CDR3 is CASSVGTAIMNTEAFF. The CDR3 region has the DNA TGTGCCAGCAGCGTAGGGACAGCAATCATGAACACTGAAGCTTTCTTT. The rearrangement uses TRBV9 and TRBJ1-1, with D possibly being TRBD1 (6 bases). The CDR3 is made up of 16 amino acids. Germline CDR1 SGDLS, CDR2 YYNGEE. The V gene lost 0 bases and the J gene lost 0 bases, with 12 bases spanning the gap.

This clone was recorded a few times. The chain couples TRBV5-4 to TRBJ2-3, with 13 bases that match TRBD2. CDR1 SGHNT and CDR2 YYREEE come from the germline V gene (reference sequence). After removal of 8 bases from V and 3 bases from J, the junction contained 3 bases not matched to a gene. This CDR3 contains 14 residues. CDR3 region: CASTSGGATDTQYF. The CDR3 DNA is TGTGCCAGTACTAGCGGGGGGGCAACAGATACGCAGTATTTT.

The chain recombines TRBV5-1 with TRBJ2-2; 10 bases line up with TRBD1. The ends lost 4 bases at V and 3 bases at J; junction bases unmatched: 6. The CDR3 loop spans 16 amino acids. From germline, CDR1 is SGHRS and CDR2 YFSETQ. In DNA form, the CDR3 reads TGCGCCAGCAGCACCGACAGGGGGCTGGACACCGGGGAGCTGTTTTTT. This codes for CASSTDRGLDTGELFF.

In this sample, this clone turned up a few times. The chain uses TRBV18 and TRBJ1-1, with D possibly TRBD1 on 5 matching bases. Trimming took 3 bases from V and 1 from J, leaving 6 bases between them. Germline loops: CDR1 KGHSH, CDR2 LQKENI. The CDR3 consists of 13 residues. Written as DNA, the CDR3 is TGTGCCAGCTCACCCGGACAGAACACTGAAGCTTTCTTT. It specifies CASSPGQNTEAFF.

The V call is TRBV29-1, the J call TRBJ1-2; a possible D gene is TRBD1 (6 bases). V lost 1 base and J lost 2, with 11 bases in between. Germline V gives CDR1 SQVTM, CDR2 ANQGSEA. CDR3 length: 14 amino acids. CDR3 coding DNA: TGCAGCGTTGAAGGAGGGGGAGCCAACTATGGCTACACCTTC. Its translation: CSVEGGGANYGYTF.

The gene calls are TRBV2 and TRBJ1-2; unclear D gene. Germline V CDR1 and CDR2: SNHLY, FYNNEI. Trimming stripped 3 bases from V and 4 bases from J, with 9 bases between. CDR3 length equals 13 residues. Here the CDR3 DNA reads TGTGCCAGCAGTGACCGGGGAGTCTATGGCTACACCTTC. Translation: CASSDRGVYGYTF.

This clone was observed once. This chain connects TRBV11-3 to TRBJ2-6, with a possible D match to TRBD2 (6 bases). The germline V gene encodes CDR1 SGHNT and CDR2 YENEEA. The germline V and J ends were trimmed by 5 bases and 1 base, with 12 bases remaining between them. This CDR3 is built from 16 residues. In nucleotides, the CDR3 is TGTGCCAGCAGCCCCCCGGGGGTGTCTGGGGCCAACGTCCTGACTTTC. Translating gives CASSPPGVSGANVLTF.

The CDR3 region has the DNA TGTGCCAGCAGCTTGGCCTTGTTTGAAAAACTGTTTTTT. Protein sequence: CASSLALFEKLFF. This chain links TRBV5-5 with TRBJ1-4, with no clear D. This CDR3 spans 13 amino acids. The V gene lost 0 bases and the J gene lost 7 bases, with 7 bases spanning the gap. Germline values: CDR1 SGHKS, CDR2 YYEKEE (reference sequence). The variable domain in full, completed from reference TRBV5-5 and TRBJ1-4, reads DAGVTQSPTHLIKTRGQQVTLRCSPISGHKSVSWYQQVLGQGPQFIFQYYEKEERGRGNFPDRFSARQFPNYSSELNVNALLLGDSALYLCASSLALFEKLFFGSGTQLSVL.